This is a list of T cell receptor beta chains from one sample in a study of regulatory T cells in long-lasting Graves disease. TCRdb used MiXCR to reprocess the multiplex PCR reads, holding one entry per CDR3 protein. The top ten hold more than 15% of the sample, which has roughly 500,000 distinct CDR3 sequences, 12% to 15% seen once. The sample was also reused in another study, on T cells in Graves' hyperthyroidism and ophthalmopathy.

The sequences come from peripheral blood mononuclear cells (PBMCs), collected at new diagnosis, from a patient treated with antithyroid drugs. The source of these receptors is a woman aged 45-65 years with Graves disease. CDR3s include the opening cysteine and the closing phenylalanine or tryptophan.

TRBJ2-7	TRBV5-1	CASSRTRGSGSYEQYF
TRBJ2-3	TRBV11-2	CASSSIRGLRSTDTQYF
TRBJ2-1	TRBV11-1	CASRLGRGTGNEQFF
TRBJ2-5	TRBV12-3/TRBV12-4	CASSLGLAETQYF
TRBJ1-2	TRBV7-9	CASSFGSGVRGNYGYTF
TRBJ2-7	TRBV2	CASIYEASGTYEQYF
TRBJ1-4	TRBV9	CASSPGGGGEKLFF
TRBJ2-7	TRBV12-3/TRBV12-4	CASREEGSYEQYF
TRBJ1-2	TRBV19	CASRRTANYGYTF
TRBJ2-5	TRBV7-9	CASSLVVQETQYF
TRBJ2-3	TRBV5-5	CASSPGLAGWDTQYF
TRBJ1-5	TRBV18	CASSPPVRSASNQPQHF
TRBJ2-1	TRBV11-2	CASSLEGGLAGVIANEQFF
TRBJ2-3	TRBV28	CASSQRRGRGTDTQYF
TRBJ1-6	TRBV5-6	CASSFWQANSPLHF
TRBJ1-2	TRBV19	CASHITGTGASGYTF
TRBJ2-7	TRBV7-9	CASSLWLAGGLGNEQYF
TRBJ1-1	TRBV3-1	CASSQANMNTEAFF
TRBJ1-2	TRBV6-1	CASSVRPANYGYTF
TRBJ2-1	TRBV27	CASSVTGTSGSREQFF
TRBJ2-2	TRBV7-8	CASSLAKLAGVVGELFF
TRBJ2-5	TRBV5-1	CASTVLSQETQYF
TRBJ2-1	TRBV28	CASSFRVSYNEQFF
TRBJ1-3	TRBV2	CASSEEGRRTGNTIYF
TRBJ2-1	TRBV11-2	CASSLGAGNLHEQFF
TRBJ1-5	TRBV3-1	CASSRDKLSQPQHF
TRBJ1-4	TRBV19	CASSIAGANGDEKLFF
TRBJ1-1	TRBV7-9	CASSSDRGPTEAFF
TRBJ2-1	TRBV12-5	CASGLIGTVNEQFF
TRBJ1-1	TRBV5-1	CASSLARDRRNTEAFF
TRBJ1-5	TRBV6-1	CASSESGDQPQHF
TRBJ2-6	TRBV5-1	CASSLEGGSTSGTNVLTF
TRBJ2-7	TRBV11-2	CASSSTQGRYEQYF
TRBJ2-7	TRBV5-1	CASSMGLAYEQYF
TRBJ1-2	TRBV7-8	CASSLRLDYGYTF